The clone carrying this T cell receptor beta chain was detected a few times. Its specificity is not known. The treatment denotes: randomized to nivolumab then ipilimumab (arm A) or the reverse (arm B). Clones were read by immunoSEQ multiplex PCR, and TCRdb kept only the in-frame ones, dropping some. The sample carries roughly 1,200 clones, under 20% recorded once. The CDR3 has 13 amino acids. The V gene lost 8 bases and the J gene lost 4 bases, with 11 bases spanning the gap. Germline CDR1 is LNHDA and CDR2 is SQIVND (reference sequence). The source of the sample is a study of sequential checkpoint blockade in melanoma. Turning to the study itself: About 90 pretreatment tumor DNA samples were TCRβ immunosequenced. Twenty-two patients had matched tumor biopsies before treatment and at week 13 after nivolumab or ipilimumab alone.

Study observations and caveats: For nivolumab-first patients, baseline tumor clonality was associated with response.

Material: tumor tissue (inferred from file names), obtained from a patient given nivolumab and ipilimumab in sequence. This chain connects TRBV19 to TRBJ2-2; no clear D. This sequence originates from a human donor with melanoma. The CDR3 loop reads CASSLKGTGELFF. The CDR3 DNA reads TGTGCCAGTTCCCTGAAAGGCACCGGGGAGCTGTTTTTT. Looking up the rest from reference TRBV19 and TRBJ2-2 gives the full variable domain: DGGITQSPKYLFRKEGQNVTLSCEQNLNHDAMYWYRQDPGQGLRLIYYSQIVNDFQKGDIAEGYSVSREKKESFPLTVTSAQKNPTAFYLCASSLKGTGELFFGEGSRLTVL.